This TCR beta chain comes out of a study of blood T cell repertoires in COVID-19. Study overall: In each case, the material was cDNA or gDNA derived from T cells, B-cell-depleted T cells, or PBMCs.

Method: immunoSEQ multiplex PCR; TCRdb's copy keeps in-frame clones and lacks some. The sample includes some 29,000 clones, roughly nine tenths of them seen just once. This clone was detected only once. The TCR originated in a human donor in a cohort sampled during active COVID-19. The specimen sequenced was peripheral blood.

In DNA, the CDR3 is TGTGCCAGCAGTTTTACGGGGGCTGGGGCCAACGTCCTGACTTTC. This codes for CASSFTGAGANVLTF. The V gene is TRBV28, the J gene TRBJ2-6; tentatively, D is TRBD2 (6 bases). Looked up from germline, CDR1 is MDHEN and CDR2 is SYDVKM. V lost 3 bases and J lost 2, with 8 bases in between. This CDR3 spans 15 amino acids.